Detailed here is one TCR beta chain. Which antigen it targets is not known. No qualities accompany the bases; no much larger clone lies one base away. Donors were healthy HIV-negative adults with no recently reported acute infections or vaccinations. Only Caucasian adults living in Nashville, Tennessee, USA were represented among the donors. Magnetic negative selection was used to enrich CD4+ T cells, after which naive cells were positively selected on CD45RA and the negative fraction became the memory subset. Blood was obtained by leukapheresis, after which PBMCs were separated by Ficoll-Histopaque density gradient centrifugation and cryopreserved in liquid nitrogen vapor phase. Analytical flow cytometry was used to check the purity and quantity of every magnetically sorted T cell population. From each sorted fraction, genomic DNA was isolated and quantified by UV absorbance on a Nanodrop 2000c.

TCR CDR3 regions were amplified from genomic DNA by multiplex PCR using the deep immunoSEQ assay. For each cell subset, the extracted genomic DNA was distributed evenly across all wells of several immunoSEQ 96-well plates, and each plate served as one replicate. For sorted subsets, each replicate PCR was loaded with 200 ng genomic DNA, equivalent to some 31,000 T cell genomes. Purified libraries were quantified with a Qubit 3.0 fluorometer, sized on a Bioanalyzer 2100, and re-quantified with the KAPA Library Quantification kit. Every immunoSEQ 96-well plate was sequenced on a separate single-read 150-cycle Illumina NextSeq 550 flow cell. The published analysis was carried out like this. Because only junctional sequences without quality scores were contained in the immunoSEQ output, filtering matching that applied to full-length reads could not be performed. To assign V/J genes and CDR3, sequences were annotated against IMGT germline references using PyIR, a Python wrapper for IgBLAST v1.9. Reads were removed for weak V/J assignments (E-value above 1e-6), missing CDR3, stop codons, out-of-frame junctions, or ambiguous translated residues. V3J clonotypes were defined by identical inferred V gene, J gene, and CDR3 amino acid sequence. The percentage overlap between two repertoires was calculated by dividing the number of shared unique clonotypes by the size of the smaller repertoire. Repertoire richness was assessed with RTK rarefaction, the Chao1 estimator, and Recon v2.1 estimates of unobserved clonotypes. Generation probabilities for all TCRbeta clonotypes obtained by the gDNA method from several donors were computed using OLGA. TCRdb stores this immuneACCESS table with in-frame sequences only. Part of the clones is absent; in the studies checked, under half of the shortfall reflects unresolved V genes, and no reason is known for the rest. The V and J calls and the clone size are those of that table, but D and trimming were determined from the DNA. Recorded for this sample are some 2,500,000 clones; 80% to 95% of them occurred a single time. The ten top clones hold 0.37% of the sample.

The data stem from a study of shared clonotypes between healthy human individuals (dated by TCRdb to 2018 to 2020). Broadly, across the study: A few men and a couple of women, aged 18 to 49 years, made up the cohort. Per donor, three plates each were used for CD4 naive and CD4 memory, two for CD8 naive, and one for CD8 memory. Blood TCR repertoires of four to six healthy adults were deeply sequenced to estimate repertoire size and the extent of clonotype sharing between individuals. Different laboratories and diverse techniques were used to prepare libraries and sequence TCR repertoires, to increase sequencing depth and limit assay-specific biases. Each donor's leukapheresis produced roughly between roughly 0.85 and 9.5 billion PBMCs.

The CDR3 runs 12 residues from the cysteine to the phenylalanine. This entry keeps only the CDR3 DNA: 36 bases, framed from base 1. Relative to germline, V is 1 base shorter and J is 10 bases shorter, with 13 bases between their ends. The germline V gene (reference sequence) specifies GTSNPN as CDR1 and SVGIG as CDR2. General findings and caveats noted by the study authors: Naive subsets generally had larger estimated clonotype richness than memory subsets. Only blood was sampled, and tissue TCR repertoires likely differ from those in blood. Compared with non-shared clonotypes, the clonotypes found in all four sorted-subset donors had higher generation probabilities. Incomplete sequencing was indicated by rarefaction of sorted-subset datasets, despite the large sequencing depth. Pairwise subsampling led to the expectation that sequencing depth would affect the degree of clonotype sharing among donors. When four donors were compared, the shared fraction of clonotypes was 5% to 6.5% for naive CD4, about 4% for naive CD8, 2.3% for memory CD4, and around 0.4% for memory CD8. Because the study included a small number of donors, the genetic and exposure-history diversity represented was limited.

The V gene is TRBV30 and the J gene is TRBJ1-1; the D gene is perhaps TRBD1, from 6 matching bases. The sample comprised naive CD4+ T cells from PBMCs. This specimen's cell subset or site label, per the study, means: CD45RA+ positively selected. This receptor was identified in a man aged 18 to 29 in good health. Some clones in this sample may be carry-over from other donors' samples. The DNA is TGTGCCTGGAGTGGACAGGCTGGGGGAGCTTTCTTT. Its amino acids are CAWSGQAGGAFF.